This paragraph covers one T cell receptor beta chain sequence. The data were produced by immunoSEQ multiplex PCR, yet TCRdb's version contains in-frame clones alone and is incomplete. The table has approximately 100,000 clones, about 88% seen once. The sample comes from a study of T cell responses to AZD1222 COVID-19 vaccine. V gave up 1 base and J gave up 2 bases; unmatched junction bases: 5. The germline V gene has CDR1 KGHSH and CDR2 LQKENI. This CDR3 has 17 residues. Sequenced here: peripheral blood, sampled on day 0 of AZD1222 vaccination. This chain uses TRBV18 with TRBJ2-2, with TRBD2 matching over 9 bases. The origin of this receptor is an adult in good health. As DNA, the CDR3 is TGTGCCAGCTCACCACAGGCTAGCGGGACAAACACCGGGGAGCTGTTTTTT. Translation gives CASSPQASGTNTGELFF.